These 11 T cell receptor beta chains came from one sample sequenced in a study of blood T cell repertoires in COVID-19. Sequencing was performed with immunoSEQ multiplex PCR; in TCRdb, only in-frame clones are kept and a portion is missing. The sample gives 28,000 or so clones, roughly 90% of which show up once; around 11% is in the top ten. The sequencing input was peripheral blood. The receptors originated from a man in his sixties or seventies with acute or convalescent COVID-19.

J is TRBJ2-1 and V is TRBV10-3; 15 positions match TRBD2. The CDR3 runs to 17 residues. The V and J ends lost 10 bases and 2 bases, in that order; junction bases with no gene match: 9. CDR1 and CDR2 (germline): ENHRY, SYGVKD. CDR3 amino acids: CATRTSGREATYNEQFF. For the CDR3, the DNA is TGTGCCACCAGGACTAGCGGGAGGGAGGCGACCTACAATGAGCAGTTCTTC.

In nucleotides, the CDR3 is TGTGCCAGCAGTGAAGCGCTTCAAGGACAGATAGGCACAGATACGCAGTATTTT. Protein product: CASSEALQGQIGTDTQYF. The V and J genes are TRBV6-1 and TRBJ2-3, with D possibly being TRBD1 (6 bases). In germline, CDR1 is MNHNS, CDR2 SASEGT. The CDR3 spans 18 residues. The germline V and J ends were trimmed by 0 bases and 1 base, with 17 bases remaining between them.

This chain connects TRBV16 to TRBJ2-1; D unclear. Germline V gene lookup returns CDR1 KGHSY and CDR2 FQNENV. This CDR3 has 14 amino acids. Trimming took 3 bases from V and 6 from J, leaving 12 bases between them. CDR3 DNA sequence: TGTGCCAGCAGCCATTTCCCCTCGAGCAATGAGCAGTTCTTC. It encodes CASSHFPSSNEQFF. Filled out from reference TRBV16 and TRBJ2-1, the complete variable domain reads GEEVAQTPKHLVRGEGQKAKLYCAPIKGHSYVFWYQQVLKNEFKFLISFQNENVFDETGMPKERFSAKCLPNSPCSLEIQATKLEDSAVYFCASSHFPSSNEQFFGPGTRLTVL.

This clone was counted only a few times. This rearrangement joins TRBV9 to TRBJ1-1; D uncertain. The germline CDR1 and CDR2 sequences are SGDLS and YYNGEE. The CDR3 is made up of 14 amino acids. V was cut by 0 bases and J by 11 bases, with 17 bases left in between. The CDR3 spells CASSVEVSADRAFF. DNA of the CDR3: TGTGCCAGCAGCGTAGAGGTTTCGGCGGATAGGGCTTTCTTT.

The chain joins TRBV12-3 or TRBV12-4 to TRBJ1-5; D remains ambiguous. This CDR3 is built from 13 residues. Trimming shortened V by 2 bases and J by 3 bases, and 5 bases separated the two germline ends. CDR3 bases: TGTGCCAGCAGTTTAATGGCCAATCAGCCCCAGCATTTT. It is translated as CASSLMANQPQHF.

The chain has TRBV7-3 and TRBJ2-7; no firm D call. This CDR3 contains 15 residues. V was pared by 5 bases and J by 0 bases, with 14 bases between. Germline V gene lookup returns CDR1 SGHTA and CDR2 FQGTGA. CDR3 bases: TGTGCCAGCAGCCTCGTAGCCGAAAGCTCCTACGAGCAGTACTTC. Its translation: CASSLVAESSYEQYF. Supplemented by reference TRBV7-3 and TRBJ2-7, the full variable domain reads GAGVSQTPSNKVTEKGKYVELRCDPISGHTALYWYRQSLGQGPEFLIYFQGTGAADDSGLPNDRFFAVRPEGSVSTLKIQRTERGDSAVYLCASSLVAESSYEQYFGPGTRLTVT.

This chain uses TRBV5-1 with TRBJ2-5; the match to TRBD2 covers 11 bases. J was trimmed by 10 bases and V by 4 bases; bases with no gene match: 9. The CDR3 is made up of 14 amino acids. From germline, CDR1 is SGHRS and CDR2 YFSETQ. In nucleotides, the CDR3 is TGCGCCAGCAGCAGTACTAGCGGGAGTAGGGACCAGTACTTC. Its protein is CASSSTSGSRDQYF.

The rearrangement joins TRBV6-5 to TRBJ2-4, with 9 nucleotides matching TRBD1. Germline values: CDR1 MNHEY, CDR2 SVGAGI. CDR3 length: 13 amino acids. V trimming: 6 bases; J trimming: 7 bases; junction bases outside the gene matches: 4. The chain's CDR3 is CASSTDRGNIQYF. The CDR3 nucleotides read TGTGCCAGCAGCACGGACAGGGGCAACATTCAGTACTTC.

The genes are TRBV18 and TRBJ2-2, with 9 bases matching TRBD1. CDR1 is KGHSH, CDR2 LQKENI, per germline. The trim removed 3 bases at V and 9 bases at J, leaving 5 bases unmatched. The CDR3 runs to 14 residues. CDR3 sequence reads: CASSPTGGDRELFF. CDR3 in DNA: TGTGCCAGCTCACCGACAGGGGGTGACCGGGAGCTGTTTTTT.

V usage is TRBV18 and J usage is TRBJ2-7; possible D gene TRBD1, 5 bases. Germline values: CDR1 KGHSH, CDR2 LQKENI. CDR3 length: 12 residues. V lost 5 bases, J lost 4 bases, and 9 bases lay in between. The CDR3 here is CASSSTAYEQYF. CDR3 in DNA: TGTGCCAGCTCATCGACAGCTTACGAGCAGTACTTC.

The J gene is TRBJ1-2, the V gene TRBV25-1; D is ambiguous. The CDR3 spans 12 residues. Germline loops: CDR1 MGHDK, CDR2 SYGVNS. V gave up 8 bases and J gave up 0 bases, with 7 bases separating them. The CDR3 loop is CASSTANYGYTF. The CDR3, as DNA: TGTGCCAGCTCCACAGCTAACTATGGCTACACCTTC.